These T cell receptor beta chains were read from a single sample in a study of neurological immune-mediated disorders. Each CDR3 protein is one row after TCRdb ran MiXCR on the 5' RACE reads. The repertoire consists of 46,000 or so distinct CDR3 sequences, with 9% to 12% occurring once and the leading ten covering 21%. The material sequenced was PBMCs. These receptors originate from a woman aged 40 to 55 with HTLV-1-associated myelopathy (HAM/TSP). The CDR3 runs from the conserved cysteine through the conserved F or W. The D gene is left open where the match is weak. A row's size may be missing; if present it is once, few, many or a size class.

j_call v_call clone_size d_call cdr3_aa cdr3_nt
TRBJ2-2 TRBV7-8 many . CASSFQWLNTGELFF TGTGCCAGCAGCTTTCAGTGGCTGAACACCGGGGAGCTGTTTTTT
TRBJ2-3 TRBV29-1 many . CSVVKGADTQYF TGCAGCGTTGTGAAAGGGGCCGATACGCAGTATTTT
TRBJ2-1 TRBV6-2/TRBV6-3 . . CASTDPWAGTEEQFF TGTGCCAGCACCGACCCCTGGGCCGGCACGGAGGAGCAGTTCTTC
TRBJ2-1 TRBV12-3/TRBV12-4 many TRBD1 CASSRDRRDDEQFF TGTGCCAGCTCCCGGGACAGGAGGGACGATGAGCAGTTCTTC
TRBJ2-3 TRBV7-2 many . CASSLAGSTDTQYF TGTGCCAGCAGCTTAGCTGGGAGCACAGATACGCAGTATTTT
TRBJ2-7 TRBV3-1 many . CASSQRSRQSSYEQYF TGTGCCAGCAGCCAACGGAGTAGGCAGAGCTCCTACGAGCAGTACTTC
TRBJ2-3 TRBV11-2 . . CASSSGMAGAGDTQYF TGTGCCAGCAGCTCGGGTATGGCGGGGGCCGGGGATACGCAGTATTTT
TRBJ1-1 TRBV5-1 many . CASSLEAGEAFF TGCGCCAGCAGCTTGGAGGCCGGCGAAGCTTTCTTT
TRBJ2-7 TRBV5-1 many TRBD2 CASSYGLAGGEQYF TGCGCCAGCAGCTACGGACTAGCGGGGGGCGAGCAGTACTTC
TRBJ1-5 TRBV15 many . CATSRDPDFYNQPQHF TGTGCCACCAGCAGAGATCCAGACTTTTACAATCAGCCCCAGCATTTT
TRBJ2-7 TRBV27 many . CASSPGGTGSYEQYF TGTGCCAGCAGTCCGGGGGGGACAGGATCCTACGAGCAGTACTTC
TRBJ2-1 TRBV5-1 many . CASSLLGQGGIQFF TGCGCCAGCAGCTTGCTTGGGCAGGGAGGTATTCAGTTCTTC
TRBJ1-5 TRBV3-1 many . CASSSRGDYQPQHF TGTGCCAGCAGCAGCCGGGGGGACTATCAGCCCCAGCATTTT
TRBJ2-4 TRBV12-3/TRBV12-4 many . CASSLALEIAKNIQYF TGTGCCAGCAGTTTAGCGCTGGAAATAGCCAAAAACATTCAGTACTTC
TRBJ2-3 TRBV6-1 many . CASSELLTDTQYF TGTGCCAGCAGTGAATTGTTGACGGATACGCAGTATTTT
TRBJ1-3 TRBV29-1 many . CSVDKSLSGNTIYF TGCAGCGTTGATAAGAGTCTTTCTGGAAACACCATATATTTT